This T cell receptor (beta chain) was retrieved from a study of identical twins. General observations from the study: Diverse VJ usage suggested most zero-insertion clonotypes were not invariant T cells.

The length of the CDR3 is 16 residues. CDR1 is SGHAT, CDR2 FQNNGV, per germline. Deletions cut 5 bases from V and 9 bases from J, with 22 bases between. This clonotype was found many times. Its antigen remains unidentified. TCRdb processed the 5' RACE reads anew with MiXCR; each CDR3 protein has one entry. The data show around 100,000 distinct CDR3 sequences, 5.9% seen once. The TCR was taken from a woman between 50 and 59 years old in good health. The chain combines TRBV11-2 with TRBJ2-2; a possible D gene is TRBD2 (7 bases). Sequenced material: memory T cells sorted from blood. This CDR3 is CASSPGGGTPGRELFF. For the CDR3, the DNA is TGTGCCAGCAGCCCGGGGGGCGGAACACCGGGCCGGGAGCTGTTTTTT.